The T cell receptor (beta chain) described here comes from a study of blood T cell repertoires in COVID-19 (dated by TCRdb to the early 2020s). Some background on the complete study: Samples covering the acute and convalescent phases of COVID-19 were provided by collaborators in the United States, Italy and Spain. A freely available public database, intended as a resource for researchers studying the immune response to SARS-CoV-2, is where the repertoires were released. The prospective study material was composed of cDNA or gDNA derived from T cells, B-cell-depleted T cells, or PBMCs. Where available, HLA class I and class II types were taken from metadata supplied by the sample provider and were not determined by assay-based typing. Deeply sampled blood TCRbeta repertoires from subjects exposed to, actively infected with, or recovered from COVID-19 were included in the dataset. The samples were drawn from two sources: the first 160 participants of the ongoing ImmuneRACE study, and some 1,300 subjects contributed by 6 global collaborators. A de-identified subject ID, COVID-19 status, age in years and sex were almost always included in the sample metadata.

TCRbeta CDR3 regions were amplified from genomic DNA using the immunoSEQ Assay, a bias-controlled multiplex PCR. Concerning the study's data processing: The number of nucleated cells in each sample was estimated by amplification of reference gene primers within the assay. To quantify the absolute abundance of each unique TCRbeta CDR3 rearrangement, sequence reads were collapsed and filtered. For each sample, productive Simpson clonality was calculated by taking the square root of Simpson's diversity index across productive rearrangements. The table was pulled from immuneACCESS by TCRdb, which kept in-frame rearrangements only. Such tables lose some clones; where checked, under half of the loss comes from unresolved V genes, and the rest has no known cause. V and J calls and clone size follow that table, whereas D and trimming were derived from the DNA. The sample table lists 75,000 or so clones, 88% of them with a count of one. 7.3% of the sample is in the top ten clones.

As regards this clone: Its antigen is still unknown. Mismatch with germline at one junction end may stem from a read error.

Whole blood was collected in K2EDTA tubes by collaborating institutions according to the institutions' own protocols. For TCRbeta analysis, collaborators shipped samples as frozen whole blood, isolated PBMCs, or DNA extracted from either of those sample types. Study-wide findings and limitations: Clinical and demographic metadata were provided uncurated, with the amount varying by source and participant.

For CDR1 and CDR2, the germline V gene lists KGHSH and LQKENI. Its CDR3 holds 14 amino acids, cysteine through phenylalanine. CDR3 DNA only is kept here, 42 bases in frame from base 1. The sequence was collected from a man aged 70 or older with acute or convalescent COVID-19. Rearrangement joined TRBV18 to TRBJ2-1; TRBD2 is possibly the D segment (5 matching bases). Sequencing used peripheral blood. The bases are TGTGCCAGCTCACCACAAGACACGAGGGCCACGGAGGTCTTC. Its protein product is CASSPQDTRATEVF.